The 6 T cell receptor beta chains given below trace back to one sample, sequenced in a study of control samples from healthy donors and cancer patients. The table came from immunoSEQ multiplex PCR; TCRdb's copy has only in-frame clones and leaves some out. The profile shows just over 150,000 clones, roughly 90% of them singletons. Sample: blood. These TCRs come from a man aged 25 to 45 in good health.

About this clone: At one of its ends the junction is not consistent with the germline gene, which may arise from a read error. The chain recombines TRBV7-3 with TRBJ2-1; 13 bases align to TRBD2. CDR1 is SGHTA, CDR2 FQGTGA, per germline. The CDR3 length is 15 residues. The CDR3: CASSLTSGGAWEQFF. The CDR3 DNA reads as TGTGCCAGCAGCCTAACTAGCGGGGGGGCGTGGGAGCAGTTCTTC.

This clone was counted once. The rearrangement links TRBV5-4 to TRBJ2-7; 8 bases fit TRBD2. The CDR3 is 13 amino acids. The germline V gene encodes CDR1 SGHNT and CDR2 YYREEE (reference sequence). CDR3 in DNA: TGTGCAGCTACTAGCGGAGTCTCCTACGAGCAGTACTTC. Its translation: CAATSGVSYEQYF.

The CDR3 spells CASSMRQNTEAFF. The DNA for the CDR3 is TGTGCCAGTAGTATGCGGCAGAACACTGAAGCTTTCTTT. The chain recombines TRBV19 with TRBJ1-1; no firm D call. The CDR3 length is 13 residues. V was trimmed by 3 bases and J by 1 base, leaving 6 bases between them. CDR1 and CDR2 (germline): LNHDA, SQIVND (reference sequence).

This clone has only one observation. The CDR3 nucleotides are TGTGCCAGCGGAAATAGGGGCGCCGGGGAGCTGTTTTTT. Amino acids: CASGNRGAGELFF. The gene calls are TRBV2 and TRBJ2-2; weak D call: TRBD1 (5 bases). The length of the CDR3 is 13 residues. The germline V gene has CDR1 SNHLY and CDR2 FYNNEI. V was shortened by 8 bases and J by 6 bases, with 13 bases between the two germline ends.

The chain is built from TRBV5-4 and TRBJ1-2; D is undetermined. The CDR3 length is 11 residues. With 5 bases removed from V and 3 bases from J, the gap between germline ends came to 5 bases. CDR1 is SGHNT, CDR2 YYREEE, per germline (reference sequence). The CDR3 loop is CASSLDYGYTF. DNA for the CDR3: TGTGCCAGCAGTTTAGACTATGGCTACACCTTC.

This clone was counted once. V is TRBV5-1 and J is TRBJ1-1; D may be TRBD1 (5 bases). This CDR3 comprises 13 residues. From germline, CDR1 is SGHRS and CDR2 YFSETQ. Trimming shortened V by 3 bases and J by 0 bases, and 6 bases separated the two germline ends. CDR3 region: CASSSGVNTEAFF. CDR3 sequence (DNA): TGCGCCAGCAGCTCGGGGGTGAACACTGAAGCTTTCTTT. The full variable domain, with the rest looked up from reference TRBV5-1 and TRBJ1-1, is KAGVTQTPRYLIKTRGQQVTLSCSPISGHRSVSWYQQTPGQGLQFLFEYFSETQRNKGNFPGRFSGRQFSNSRSEMNVSTLELGDSALYLCASSSGVNTEAFFGQGTRLTVV.